These 15 T cell receptor beta chains were all obtained from the same sample, sequenced in a study of T-cell memory formation after mild COVID-19 (dated by TCRdb to the early 2020s). Library prep was done by 5' RACE. For sequencing, an Illumina NovaSeq 6000 was employed. TCRdb reanalyzed the raw reads on its own, using fastp at Q25 for trimming and MiXCR for clone calling, and kept in-frame beta chains. Under each unique CDR3 protein, matching rows form one entry showing the most common genes and DNA. Recorded for this sample are around 390,000 distinct CDR3 sequences; approximately 15% of them occurred a single time. Roughly 21% of the sample lies in the top ten. Sequenced sample: PBMCs or a T cell subset sorted from them (not recorded which). The receptors here all came from a man younger than 35 who had mild COVID-19 (a few samples of this study predate the infection). The sample titles of this study are shuffled in the database, so cell type and time point are left out; the donor was told from shared clones.

V and J are TRBV5-1 and TRBJ2-2; D remains unclear. CDR1 is SGHRS and CDR2 is YFSETQ in the germline V gene. V lost 0 bases and J lost 2, with 11 bases in between. The CDR3 spans 16 residues. The CDR3 nucleotides are TGCGCCAGCAGCTTGGCCCCCCCAGTTAACACCGGGGAGCTGTTTTTT. It specifies CASSLAPPVNTGELFF.

In this sample, this clonotype turned up a few times. The J gene is TRBJ1-2, the V gene TRBV4-1; no definite D call. CDR3 length equals 13 residues. The germline V gene encodes CDR1 MGHRA and CDR2 YSYEKL. The V end was cut by 0 bases, the J end by 8 bases, with 10 bases between. DNA of the CDR3: TGCGCCAGCAGCCAAGATCGTTCAGGAGGCTACACCTTC. This sequence encodes CASSQDRSGGYTF.

This clonotype was counted a few times. The chain carries TRBV9 and TRBJ2-5, with a tentative D call TRBD2 (7 bases). CDR3 size: 15 residues. Trimming removed 4 bases from V and 5 bases from J, with 18 bases in between. Germline loops: CDR1 SGDLS, CDR2 YYNGEE. CDR3 loop: CASSPSAGAQETQYF. CDR3 in DNA: TGTGCCAGCAGCCCCAGTGCGGGGGCTCAGGAGACCCAGTACTTC.

This clonotype was recorded many times. The rearrangement links TRBV12-3 or TRBV12-4 to TRBJ2-3; TRBD1 aligns across 7 bases. The CDR3 totals 18 residues. J gave up 0 bases and V 6 bases, and 15 bases lay outside the gene matches. The CDR3 coding sequence is TGTGCCAGCAGACAGGAAGAGGTCGGGACAGCTAGCACAGATACGCAGTATTTT. This codes for CASRQEEVGTASTDTQYF.

The chain links TRBV5-4 to TRBJ1-1; D gene unclear. The CDR3 has 14 residues. The germline gives CDR1 SGHNT, CDR2 YYREEE (reference sequence). V was cut by 4 bases and J by 6 bases, with 16 bases left in between. The CDR3: CASSPLGPLAEAFF. The CDR3 coding sequence is TGTGCCAGCAGCCCCCTGGGCCCATTGGCTGAAGCTTTCTTT.

The rearrangement links TRBV12-3 or TRBV12-4 to TRBJ1-5; a possible D gene is TRBD1 (6 bases). Trimming took 6 bases from V and 3 from J, leaving 12 bases between them. This CDR3 is built from 14 residues. CDR3 nucleotides: TGTGCCAGCAGGAGGACAGCCACCAATCAGCCCCAGCATTTT. This gives the protein CASRRTATNQPQHF.

V gene TRBV18 combines with J gene TRBJ1-5, with D maybe TRBD1 (5 bases). In germline, CDR1 is KGHSH, CDR2 LQKENI. The CDR3 is made up of 14 amino acids. Trimming stripped 6 bases from V and 7 bases from J, with 16 bases between. The CDR3 is CASSSGQDSQPQHF. CDR3 bases: TGTGCCAGCTCCTCAGGGCAGGACTCCCAGCCCCAGCATTTT. Together with reference TRBV18 and TRBJ1-5, the CDR3 gives the full variable domain: NAGVMQNPRHLVRRRGQEARLRCSPMKGHSHVYWYRQLPEEGLKFMVYLQKENIIDESGMPKERFSAEFPKEGPSILRIQQVVRGDSAAYFCASSSGQDSQPQHFGDGTRLSIL.

The chain links TRBV5-3 to TRBJ2-2; D gene ambiguous. TRBV5-3 falls under the ORF class, with uncertain function. V was trimmed by 0 bases and J by 0 bases, leaving 9 bases between them. The CDR3 totals 16 residues. The CDR3 region has the DNA TGTGCCAGAAGCTTGGAAAACCTGACGAACACCGGGGAGCTGTTTTTT. Residues: CARSLENLTNTGELFF.

The chain couples TRBV7-9 to TRBJ2-7; no firm D call. V was pared by 6 bases and J by 3 bases, with 9 bases between. Germline V CDR1 and CDR2: SEHNR, FQNEAQ (reference sequence). This CDR3 is 12 amino acids long. CDR3 sequence (DNA): TGTGCCAGCAGATTAAGGATCTACGAGCAGTACGTC. It yields the protein CASRLRIYEQYV.

This chain uses TRBV7-9 with TRBJ1-2; D call uncertain. With 1 base removed from V and 4 bases from J, the gap between germline ends came to 7 bases. The CDR3 is 13 amino acids. Germline assignment: CDR1 SEHNR and CDR2 FQNEAQ (reference sequence). The CDR3: CASSLEVTYGYTF. DNA for the CDR3: TGTGCCAGCAGCTTAGAAGTTACCTATGGCTACACCTTC.

The J gene is TRBJ2-7, the V gene TRBV6-1, with 12 bases matching TRBD2. CDR3 length equals 16 residues. Trimming removed 6 bases from V and 2 bases from J; junction bases left unmatched: 8. Germline assignment: CDR1 MNHNS and CDR2 SASEGT. CDR3 sequence (DNA): TGTGCCAGCAGGAAGACTAGCGGGGGCTCTACCTACGAGCAGTACGTC. This encodes CASRKTSGGSTYEQYV.

This clonotype was detected many times. This chain uses TRBV4-1 with TRBJ1-1; D gene ambiguous. Germline-derived CDR1 and CDR2 are MGHRA and YSYEKL. The CDR3 spans 13 residues. V was clipped by 1 base and J by 11 bases, with 14 bases between them. For the CDR3, the DNA is TGCGCCAGCAGCCAAGTAGAAGTCGCGGCCGCTTTCTTT. Translated: CASSQVEVAAAFF.

This clonotype was detected ten times or more. The V call is TRBV6-4, the J call TRBJ2-6; 7 nucleotides agree with TRBD1. V was clipped by 0 bases and J by 2 bases; unmatched bases: 1. The germline V gene encodes CDR1 MRHNA and CDR2 SNTAGT. This CDR3 region has 16 residues. CDR3 loop: CASSDSGGAGANVLTF. Written as DNA, the CDR3 is TGTGCCAGCAGTGACTCAGGGGGCGCTGGGGCCAACGTCCTGACTTTC.

This chain uses TRBV5-1 with TRBJ2-2; possibly TRBD1 for D (6 bases). Germline loops: CDR1 SGHRS, CDR2 YFSETQ. CDR3 size: 15 residues. V lost 1 base and J 2 bases, leaving 9 bases between the germline ends. The CDR3: CASSLRQDNTGELFF. The CDR3, as DNA: TGCGCCAGCAGCTTGAGACAGGACAACACCGGGGAGCTGTTTTTT.

This clonotype was seen ten or more times. J is TRBJ2-1 and V is TRBV7-2, with 10 positions matching TRBD2. The CDR3 is made up of 16 amino acids. J lost 9 bases, V lost 0 bases, and 8 bases had no gene match. Germline V gene sequence: CDR1 SGHTA, CDR2 FQGNSA. As DNA, the CDR3 is TGTGCCAGCAGCTTAGCGACGCAAGCGGGGGGGGGTGAGCAGTTCTTC. Amino acids: CASSLATQAGGGEQFF.